Below, 6 T cell receptor beta chains from the same sample are listed, as sequenced in a study of cytomegalovirus exposure and HLA in healthy donors. Assay: immunoSEQ multiplex PCR; the TCRdb copy retains only in-frame clones and omits some. The top ten clones hold approximately 1.2% of a sample with 100,000 to 150,000 clones, 89% of them seen once. The specimen sequenced was PBMCs. All receptors derive from a woman aged 18-29 years in good health and CMV-seronegative.

The rearrangement uses TRBV10-1 and TRBJ2-5; 10 bases line up with TRBD2. Trimming took 6 bases from V and 3 from J; bases not matched to a gene: 7. Germline assignment: CDR1 WNHNN and CDR2 SYGVQD (reference sequence). The CDR3 spans 15 residues. CDR3 loop: CASSKSTSGEETQYF. CDR3 bases: TGCGCCAGCAGCAAGTCAACTAGCGGGGAAGAGACCCAGTACTTC.

The chain employs TRBV9 and TRBJ1-2; the match to TRBD1 covers 11 bases. Germline-derived CDR1 and CDR2 are SGDLS and YYNGEE. The CDR3 runs 11 residues. V gave up 4 bases and J gave up 14 bases; unmatched junction bases: 4. CDR3 loop: CASSQDRGQTF. The CDR3 DNA follows: TGTGCCAGCAGCCAGGACAGGGGGCAAACCTTC.

This clone was found once. The chain uses TRBV5-1 and TRBJ1-5; 10 nucleotides line up with TRBD1. Per the germline V gene, CDR1 is SGHRS and CDR2 is YFSETQ. This CDR3 region has 17 residues. Trimming at V came to 0 bases and at J to 2 bases, leaving 5 bases not matched to a gene. CDR3 nucleotides: TGCGCCAGCAGCTTGGGGACAGGGGGAGAAGGCAATCAGCCCCAGCATTTT. This gives the protein CASSLGTGGEGNQPQHF.

V and J are TRBV7-6 and TRBJ1-1; D is unclear. Germline loops: CDR1 SGHVS, CDR2 FNYEAQ. CDR3 size: 12 residues. V was pared by 3 bases and J by 1 base, with 3 bases between. CDR3 amino acids: CASSFQNTEAFF. The CDR3 bases are TGTGCCAGCAGCTTCCAGAACACTGAAGCTTTCTTT.

The chain employs TRBV18 and TRBJ1-3; 7 nucleotides match TRBD1. V lost 3 bases and J lost 0; bases outside the gene matches: 5. The CDR3 is 16 residues long. Germline CDR1 is KGHSH and CDR2 is LQKENI. The CDR3 DNA reads TGTGCCAGCTCACCCACGACAGGGAGCTCTGGAAACACCATATATTTT. Translated: CASSPTTGSSGNTIYF.

This rearrangement joins TRBV4-1 to TRBJ1-5; 7 bases align to TRBD1. The J segment lost 3 bases and the V segment lost 3 bases, leaving 11 bases of the junction unmatched. This CDR3 is built from 17 residues. Germline V gene sequence: CDR1 MGHRA, CDR2 YSYEKL. The CDR3 reads CASSQPLTTGINQPQHF. CDR3 nucleotide sequence: TGCGCCAGCAGCCAGCCGCTGACGACAGGGATCAATCAGCCCCAGCATTTT.